This T cell receptor beta chain was profiled in a study of control samples from healthy donors and cancer patients. Trimming removed 5 bases at V and 2 bases at J, with 13 bases between. Germline CDR1 reads MNHEY; CDR2 reads SMNVEV (reference sequence). The CDR3 extends over 14 amino acids. Sequencing was performed with immunoSEQ multiplex PCR; in TCRdb, only in-frame clones are kept and a portion is missing. The data hold over 65,000 clones, with 94% observed a single time. The chain employs TRBV27 and TRBJ2-7, with a possible D match to TRBD1 (5 bases). The receptor was derived from a woman aged 40 to 49 in good health. The sample comprised blood. The chain's CDR3 is CASSPQGNPYEQYF. The CDR3 DNA reads as TGTGCCAGCAGTCCTCAGGGAAACCCCTACGAGCAGTACTTC.